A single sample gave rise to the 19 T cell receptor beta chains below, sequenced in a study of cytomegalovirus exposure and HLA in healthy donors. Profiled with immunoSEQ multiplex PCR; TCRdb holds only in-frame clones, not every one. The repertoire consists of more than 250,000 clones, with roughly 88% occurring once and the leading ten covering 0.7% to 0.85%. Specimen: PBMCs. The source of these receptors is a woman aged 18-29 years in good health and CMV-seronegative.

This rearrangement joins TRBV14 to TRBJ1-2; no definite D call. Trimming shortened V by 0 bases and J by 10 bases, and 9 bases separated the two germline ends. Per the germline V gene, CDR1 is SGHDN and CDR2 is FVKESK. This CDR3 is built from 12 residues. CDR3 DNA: TGTGCCAGCAGCCAAGAGGCGGTTGCCTACACCTTC. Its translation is CASSQEAVAYTF.

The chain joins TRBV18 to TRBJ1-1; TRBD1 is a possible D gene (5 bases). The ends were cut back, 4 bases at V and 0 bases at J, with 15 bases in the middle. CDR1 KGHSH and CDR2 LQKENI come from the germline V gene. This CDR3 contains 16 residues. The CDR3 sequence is CASSQGVPRMNTEAFF. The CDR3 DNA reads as TGTGCCAGCTCACAAGGGGTGCCACGAATGAACACTGAAGCTTTCTTT.

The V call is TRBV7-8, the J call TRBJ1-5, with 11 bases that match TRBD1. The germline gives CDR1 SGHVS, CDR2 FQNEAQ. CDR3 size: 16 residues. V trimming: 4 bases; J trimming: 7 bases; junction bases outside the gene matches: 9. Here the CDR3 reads CASSWGTGGSEQPQHF. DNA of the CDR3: TGTGCCAGCAGCTGGGGGACAGGGGGTTCGGAGCAGCCCCAGCATTTT.

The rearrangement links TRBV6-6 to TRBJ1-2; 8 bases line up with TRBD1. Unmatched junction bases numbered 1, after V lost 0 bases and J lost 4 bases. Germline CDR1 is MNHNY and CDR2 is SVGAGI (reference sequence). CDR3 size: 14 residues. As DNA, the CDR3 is TGTGCCAGCAGTTACTCCACAGGGGGCTATGGCTACACCTTC. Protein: CASSYSTGGYGYTF.

The CDR3 DNA reads as TGTGCCAGCACCCCCCCCTCGTACACTGAAGCTTTCTTT. Translated, it gives CASTPPSYTEAFF. This sequence joins TRBV9 and TRBJ1-1; D is ambiguous. The CDR3 extends over 13 amino acids. The ends were cut back, 6 bases at V and 3 bases at J, with 12 bases in the middle. CDR1 SGDLS and CDR2 YYNGEE come from the germline V gene.

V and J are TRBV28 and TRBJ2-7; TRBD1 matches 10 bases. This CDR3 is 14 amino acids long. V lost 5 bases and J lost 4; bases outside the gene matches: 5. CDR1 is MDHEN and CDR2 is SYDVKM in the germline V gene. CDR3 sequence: CASSLPGQGYEQYF. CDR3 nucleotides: TGTGCCAGCAGTCTGCCGGGACAGGGGTACGAGCAGTACTTC. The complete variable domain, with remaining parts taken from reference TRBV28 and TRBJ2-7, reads DVKVTQSSRYLVKRTGEKVFLECVQDMDHENMFWYRQDPGLGLRLIYFSYDVKMKEKGDIPEGYSVSREKKERFSLILESASTNQTSMYLCASSLPGQGYEQYFGPGTRLTVT.

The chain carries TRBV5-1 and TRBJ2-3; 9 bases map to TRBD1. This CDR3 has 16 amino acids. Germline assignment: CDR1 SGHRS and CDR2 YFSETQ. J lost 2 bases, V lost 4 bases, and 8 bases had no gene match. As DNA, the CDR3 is TGCGCCAGCAGCCAAGGACAGGGGTGGATCACAGATACGCAGTATTTT. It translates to CASSQGQGWITDTQYF.

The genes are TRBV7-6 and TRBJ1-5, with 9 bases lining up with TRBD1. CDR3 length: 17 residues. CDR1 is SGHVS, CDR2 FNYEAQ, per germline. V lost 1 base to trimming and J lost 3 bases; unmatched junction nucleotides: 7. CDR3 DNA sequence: TGTGCCAGCAGCTTAGGTCCGGGACAGGGTTACAATCAGCCCCAGCATTTT. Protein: CASSLGPGQGYNQPQHF.

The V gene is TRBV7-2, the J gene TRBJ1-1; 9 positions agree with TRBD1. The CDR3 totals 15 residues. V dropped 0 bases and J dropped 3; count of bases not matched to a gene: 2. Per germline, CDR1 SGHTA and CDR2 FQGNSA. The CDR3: CASSLAWTGDTEAFF. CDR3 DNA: TGTGCCAGCAGCTTAGCCTGGACAGGGGACACTGAAGCTTTCTTT.

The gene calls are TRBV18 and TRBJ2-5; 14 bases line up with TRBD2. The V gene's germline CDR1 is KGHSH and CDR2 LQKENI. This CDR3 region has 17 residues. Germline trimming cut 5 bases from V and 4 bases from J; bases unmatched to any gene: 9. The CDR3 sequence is CASSSQGLAGGGETQYF. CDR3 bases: TGTGCCAGCTCATCGCAAGGACTAGCGGGAGGCGGAGAGACCCAGTACTTC.

The CDR3 sequence is CASSAVLANNNEQFF. As DNA, the CDR3 is TGTGCCAGCAGTGCCGTTCTAGCGAACAACAATGAGCAGTTCTTC. The J gene is TRBJ2-1, the V gene TRBV6-5, with D possibly matching TRBD2 (6 bases). CDR3 length equals 15 residues. V shed 5 bases and J shed 5 bases, with 16 bases lying between them. Germline assignment: CDR1 MNHEY and CDR2 SVGAGI.

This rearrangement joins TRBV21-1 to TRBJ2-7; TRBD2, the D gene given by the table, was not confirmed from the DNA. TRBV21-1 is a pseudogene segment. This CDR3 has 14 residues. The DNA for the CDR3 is TGTGCCAGCAGCAAAGATCCCCCCAGCGACGAGCAGTACTTC. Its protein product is CASSKDPPSDEQYF.

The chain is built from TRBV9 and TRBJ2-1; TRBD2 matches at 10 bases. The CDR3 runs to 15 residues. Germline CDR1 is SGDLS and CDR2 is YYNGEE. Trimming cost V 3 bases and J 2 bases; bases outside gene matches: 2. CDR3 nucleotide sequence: TGTGCCAGCAGCGACGGGACTAGCGCCTACAATGAGCAGTTCTTC. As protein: CASSDGTSAYNEQFF.

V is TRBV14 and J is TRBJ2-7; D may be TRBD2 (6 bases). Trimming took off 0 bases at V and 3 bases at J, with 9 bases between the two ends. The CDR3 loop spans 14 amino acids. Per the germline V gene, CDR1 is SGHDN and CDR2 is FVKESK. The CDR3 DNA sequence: TGTGCCAGCAGCCAAGATTTAGCGGACTACGAGCAGTACTTC. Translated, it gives CASSQDLADYEQYF.

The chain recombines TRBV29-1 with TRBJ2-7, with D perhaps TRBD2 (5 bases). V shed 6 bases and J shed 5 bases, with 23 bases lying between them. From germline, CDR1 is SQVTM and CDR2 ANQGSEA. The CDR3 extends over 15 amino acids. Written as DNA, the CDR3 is TGCAGCGTAATTACAGACCGCGGGCTCTACAACGAGCAGTACTTC. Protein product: CSVITDRGLYNEQYF.

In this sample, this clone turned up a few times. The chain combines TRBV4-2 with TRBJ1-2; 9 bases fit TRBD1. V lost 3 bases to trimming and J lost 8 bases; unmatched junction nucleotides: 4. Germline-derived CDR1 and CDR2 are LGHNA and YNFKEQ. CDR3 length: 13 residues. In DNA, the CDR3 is TGTGCCAGCAGCCAGTGGACAGGGGTCGGCTACACCTTC. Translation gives CASSQWTGVGYTF.

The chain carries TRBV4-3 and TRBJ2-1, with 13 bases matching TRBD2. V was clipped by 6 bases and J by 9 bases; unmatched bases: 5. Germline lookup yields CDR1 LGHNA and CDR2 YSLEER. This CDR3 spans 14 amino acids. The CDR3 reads CASSLGLAGAEQFF. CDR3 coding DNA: TGCGCCAGCAGTCTCGGACTAGCGGGAGCTGAGCAGTTCTTC.

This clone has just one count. The DNA for the CDR3 is TGTGCCAGCAGTGGGGCGACCACGCCCCAGCATTTT. Its protein is CASSGATTPQHF. This chain joins TRBV28 and TRBJ1-5, with D maybe TRBD1 (5 bases). CDR1 and CDR2 (germline): MDHEN, SYDVKM. Trimming cost V 5 bases and J 9 bases, with 11 bases left between them. The CDR3 extends over 12 amino acids.

In DNA, the CDR3 is TGTGCCAGCTCACCCAGACTCAATCAGCCCCAGCATTTT. This encodes CASSPRLNQPQHF. The genes are TRBV18 and TRBJ1-5; D gene ambiguous. CDR1 is KGHSH and CDR2 is LQKENI in the germline V gene. CDR3 size: 13 residues. Trimming cost V 3 bases and J 3 bases, with 6 bases left between them.